Detailed here is one T cell receptor (beta chain). What it binds is unknown. The data were taken from a study of T cell responses to AZD1222 COVID-19 vaccine. Findings and caveats of the study: Increases in Spike-specific TCR breadth and depth were seen after two AZD1222 doses.

There are 14 residues in the CDR3. Unmatched junction bases numbered 5, after V lost 3 bases and J lost 4 bases. Germline V gives CDR1 GTSNPN, CDR2 SVGIG (reference sequence). The data were produced by immunoSEQ multiplex PCR, yet TCRdb's version contains in-frame clones alone and is incomplete. The table lists about 120,000 clones, around 89% of them singletons. The receptor comes from an adult in good health. The V gene is TRBV30, the J gene TRBJ1-3; 8 positions agree with TRBD1. Here the sequenced sample was peripheral blood, taken on day 0 of MenACWY control vaccination. CDR3 DNA sequence: TGTGCCTGGAGCCCGGGACAGGCAGGAAACACCATATATTTT. Its translation is CAWSPGQAGNTIYF.